Listed below are T cell receptor beta chains from one sample, sequenced in a study of shared clonotypes between healthy human individuals. Produced via immunoSEQ multiplex PCR; TCRdb's table is partial and in-frame only. The table records 600,000 or so clones, 95% to 98% of them present only once. The sequenced sample was naive CD8+ T cells sorted from blood. All receptors derive from a man under 40 in good health. CDR3s include the opening cysteine and the closing phenylalanine or tryptophan. Fields, in order: V gene, D gene, clone size, J gene, CDR3 protein, CDR3 DNA. The D gene is left open where the match is weak. Not all rows give a size; the values are once, few, many and, for expanded clones, a class.

TRBV28,.,.,TRBJ2-1,CASRSGTFGFYNEQFF,TGTGCCAGCAGATCCGGGACATTCGGCTTCTACAATGAGCAGTTCTTC
TRBV5-4,.,.,TRBJ2-1,CASSPPRDSGNNEQFF,TGTGCCAGCAGCCCCCCTCGGGATAGCGGAAACAATGAGCAGTTCTTC
TRBV10-3,.,once,TRBJ1-5,CAISASDINNQPQHF,TGTGCCATCAGCGCCTCGGACATAAACAATCAGCCCCAGCATTTT
TRBV5-1,TRBD1,.,TRBJ2-7,CASSSSPGQSYEQYF,TGCGCCAGCAGCTCCTCCCCGGGACAGAGCTACGAGCAGTACTTC
TRBV11-2,.,.,TRBJ1-1,CASSLDVGGKYNTEAFF,TGTGCCAGCAGCTTAGATGTGGGCGGCAAGTATAACACTGAAGCTTTCTTT
TRBV11-2,.,.,TRBJ2-7,CASSLSGGYEQYF,TGTGCCAGCAGCTTAAGCGGCGGCTACGAGCAGTACTTC
TRBV6-1,.,.,TRBJ2-7,CASTTVASAYEQYF,TGTGCCAGCACCACAGTTGCGTCGGCCTACGAGCAGTACTTC
TRBV7-2,TRBD1,once,TRBJ1-1,CASSLLQGGTEAFF,TGTGCCAGCAGCTTACTACAGGGGGGCACTGAAGCTTTCTTT
TRBV7-6,TRBD1,.,TRBJ1-1,CASSLGTGWVNTEAFF,TGTGCCAGCAGCTTAGGGACAGGGTGGGTGAACACTGAAGCTTTCTTT
TRBV2,.,.,TRBJ2-1,CASGEHEQFF,TGTGCCAGCGGGGAACATGAGCAGTTCTTC
TRBV5-4,.,.,TRBJ1-1,CASSFSGGNTEAFF,TGTGCCAGCAGCTTTAGCGGGGGTAACACTGAAGCTTTCTTT
TRBV5-4,.,.,TRBJ2-7,CASSHGNEQYF,TGTGCCAGCAGCCATGGGAACGAGCAGTACTTC
TRBV11-2,TRBD1,.,TRBJ1-2,CASSLIRGTGVGYTF,TGTGCCAGCAGCTTAATACGAGGGACAGGGGTTGGCTACACCTTC
TRBV19,.,.,TRBJ2-7,CASSIREGFYEQYF,TGTGCCAGTAGTATACGTGAGGGGTTCTACGAGCAGTACTTC
TRBV9,.,.,TRBJ1-2,CASSVTAPYGYTF,TGTGCCAGCAGCGTGACAGCGCCCTATGGCTACACCTTC
TRBV7-9,.,.,TRBJ2-7,CASSLVNGTLSSYEQYF,TGTGCCAGCAGCTTAGTTAACGGGACACTATCCTCCTACGAGCAGTACTTC
TRBV10-2,.,.,TRBJ2-4,CASSEGDLGPRYF,TGCGCCAGCAGTGAGGGCGATCTAGGGCCCCGGTACTTC
TRBV7-9,.,.,TRBJ2-1,CASSLEGIYNEQFF,TGTGCCAGCAGCTTGGAGGGGATATACAATGAGCAGTTCTTC
TRBV2,.,.,TRBJ2-7,CASWGRDYEQYF,TGTGCCAGCTGGGGCAGGGATTACGAGCAGTACTTC
TRBV9,.,.,TRBJ2-1,CASSVGGGTYNEQFF,TGTGCCAGCAGCGTAGGCGGAGGAACCTACAATGAGCAGTTCTTC
TRBV10-2,.,.,TRBJ2-2,CASSVGGAGELFF,TGCGCCAGCAGTGTGGGGGGTGCCGGGGAGCTGTTTTTT
TRBV6-5,.,.,TRBJ1-4,CASSPGAEGNEKLFF,TGTGCCAGCAGCCCAGGTGCGGAGGGAAATGAAAAACTGTTTTTT
TRBV7-8,.,.,TRBJ2-1,CASSLVNNEQFF,TGTGCCAGCAGCTTGGTGAACAATGAGCAGTTCTTC
TRBV7-8,TRBD2,.,TRBJ2-5,CASSLAVAGGQETQYF,TGTGCCAGCAGCTTAGCGGTAGCGGGAGGACAAGAGACCCAGTACTTC
TRBV9,TRBD2,.,TRBJ2-7,CASSVEGLAGYEQYF,TGTGCCAGCAGCGTAGAGGGACTAGCGGGATACGAGCAGTACTTC
TRBV7-9,.,.,TRBJ2-7,CASSNTGQAYEQYF,TGTGCCAGCAGCAATACTGGACAAGCCTACGAGCAGTACTTC
TRBV4-3,TRBD1,.,TRBJ2-1,CASSQAAGTGAYNEQFF,TGCGCCAGCAGCCAAGCAGCCGGGACAGGGGCCTACAATGAGCAGTTCTTC
TRBV4-3,.,.,TRBJ1-5,CASSQDGVNPYSNQPQHF,TGCGCCAGCAGCCAAGATGGGGTGAACCCATATAGCAATCAGCCCCAGCATTTT
TRBV25-1,.,.,TRBJ1-4,CASSGGSVEKLFF,TGTGCCAGCAGTGGAGGTAGTGTCGAAAAACTGTTTTTT
TRBV7-6,.,.,TRBJ2-5,CASSLRGSQETQYF,TGTGCCAGCAGCTTAAGGGGCAGCCAAGAGACCCAGTACTTC
TRBV6-1,TRBD1,.,TRBJ2-7,CASSVEGGQGSYEQYF,TGTGCCAGCAGTGTCGAGGGGGGACAGGGTTCCTACGAGCAGTACTTC
TRBV28,TRBD1,.,TRBJ2-3,CASSGTGGYTDTQYF,TGTGCCAGCAGTGGGACAGGGGGCTACACAGATACGCAGTATTTT
TRBV30,TRBD1,.,TRBJ1-5,CAWGPGQGDQPQHF,TGTGCCTGGGGGCCGGGACAGGGTGATCAGCCCCAGCATTTT
TRBV5-5,TRBD2,.,TRBJ2-1,CASSLVAGGPYNEQFF,TGTGCCAGCAGCTTGGTAGCGGGAGGGCCCTACAATGAGCAGTTCTTC
TRBV29-1,.,.,TRBJ2-7,CSVDTGNSYEQYF,TGCAGCGTTGACACAGGAAACTCCTACGAGCAGTACTTC
TRBV9,.,.,TRBJ1-4,CASSAPHSEEKLFF,TGTGCCAGCAGTGCCCCCCACAGTGAGGAAAAACTGTTTTTT
TRBV5-1,.,.,TRBJ2-3,CASSLGAADTQYF,TGCGCCAGCAGCTTGGGGGCGGCAGATACGCAGTATTTT
TRBV4-1,.,.,TRBJ1-2,CASSQALRGTYTF,TGCGCCAGCAGCCAAGCGTTGAGGGGAACCTACACCTTC
TRBV4-3,TRBD2,.,TRBJ2-7,CASSQARGGNYEQYF,TGCGCCAGCAGCCAAGCCCGGGGAGGGAACTACGAGCAGTACTTC
TRBV5-6,.,.,TRBJ2-2,CASSSTQGGELFF,TGTGCCAGCAGCTCCACCCAGGGCGGGGAGCTGTTTTTT
TRBV5-4,.,.,TRBJ2-1,CASSFQQGASSYNEQFF,TGTGCCAGCAGCTTTCAACAGGGCGCCAGCTCCTACAATGAGCAGTTCTTC
TRBV5-6,TRBD1,.,TRBJ2-7,CASSPGAGTGVWEQYF,TGTGCCAGCAGCCCAGGGGCAGGGACAGGGGTGTGGGAGCAGTACTTC